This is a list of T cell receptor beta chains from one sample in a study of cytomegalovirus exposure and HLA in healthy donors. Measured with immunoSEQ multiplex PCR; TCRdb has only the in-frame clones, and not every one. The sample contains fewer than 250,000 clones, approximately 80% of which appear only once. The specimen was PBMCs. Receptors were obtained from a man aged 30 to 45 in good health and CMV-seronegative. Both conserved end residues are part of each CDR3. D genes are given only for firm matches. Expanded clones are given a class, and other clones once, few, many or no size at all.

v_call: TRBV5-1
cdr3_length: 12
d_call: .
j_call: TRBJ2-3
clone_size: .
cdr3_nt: TGCGCCAGCAGCCCATACTCAGATACGCAGTATTTT
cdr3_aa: CASSPYSDTQYF

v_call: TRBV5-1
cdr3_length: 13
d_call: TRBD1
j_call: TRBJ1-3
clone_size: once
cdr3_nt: TGCGCCAGCTCCCGGGACAGCCGAAACACCATATATTTT
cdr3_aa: CASSRDSRNTIYF

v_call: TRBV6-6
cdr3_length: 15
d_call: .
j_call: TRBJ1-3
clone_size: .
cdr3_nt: TGTGCCAGCAGTTACTCTGGCAGGCAGAGAAACACCATATATTTT
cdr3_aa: CASSYSGRQRNTIYF

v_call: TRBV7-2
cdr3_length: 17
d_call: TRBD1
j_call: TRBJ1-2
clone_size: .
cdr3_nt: TGTGCCAGCAGCCCCCAACCGGGACAGGGTCCTAACTATGGCTACACCTTC
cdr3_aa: CASSPQPGQGPNYGYTF

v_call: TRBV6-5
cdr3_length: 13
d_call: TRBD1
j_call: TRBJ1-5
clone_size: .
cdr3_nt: TGTGCCAGCAGCCGGGACAGGGTTCAGCCCCAGCATTTT
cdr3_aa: CASSRDRVQPQHF

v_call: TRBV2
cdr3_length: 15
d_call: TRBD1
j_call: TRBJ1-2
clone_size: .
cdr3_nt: TGTGCCAGCAGTGTACCGGGACAGGGGGCCTATGGCTACACCTTC
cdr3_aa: CASSVPGQGAYGYTF

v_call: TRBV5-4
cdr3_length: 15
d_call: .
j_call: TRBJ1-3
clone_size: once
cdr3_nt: TGTGCCAGCAGCTTGGCCGGACACTCTGGAAACACCATATATTTT
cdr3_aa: CASSLAGHSGNTIYF

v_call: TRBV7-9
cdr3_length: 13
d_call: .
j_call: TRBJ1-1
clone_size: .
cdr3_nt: TGTGCCAGCAGCTTAGCGGTCGGGGCTGAAGCTTTCTTT
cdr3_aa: CASSLAVGAEAFF

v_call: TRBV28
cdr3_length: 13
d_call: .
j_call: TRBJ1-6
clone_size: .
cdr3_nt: TGTGCCAGTGGGGGCGGGGGGGTTTCACCCCTCCACTTT
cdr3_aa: CASGGGGVSPLHF

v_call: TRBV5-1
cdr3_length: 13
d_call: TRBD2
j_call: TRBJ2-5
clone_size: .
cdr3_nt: TGCGCCAGCAGGGTAGCGGGGGAAGAGACCCAGTACTTC
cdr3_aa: CASRVAGEETQYF

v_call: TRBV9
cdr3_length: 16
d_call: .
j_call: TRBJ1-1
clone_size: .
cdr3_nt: TGTGCCAGCAGCGTAGAGCGTTTGGAGAAGAACACTGAAGCTTTCTTT
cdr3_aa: CASSVERLEKNTEAFF

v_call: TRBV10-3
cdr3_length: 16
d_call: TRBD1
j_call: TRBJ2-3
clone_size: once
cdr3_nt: TGTGCCATCAGTGAACTCCGGGACAGGGTGACAGATACGCAGTATTTT
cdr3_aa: CAISELRDRVTDTQYF

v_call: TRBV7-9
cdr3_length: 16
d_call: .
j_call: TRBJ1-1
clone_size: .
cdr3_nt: TGTGCCAGCAGCTTGGGACCAGCGGGGTCGGACACTGAAGCTTTCTTT
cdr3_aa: CASSLGPAGSDTEAFF

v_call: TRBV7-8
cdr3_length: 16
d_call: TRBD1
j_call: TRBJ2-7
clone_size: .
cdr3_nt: TGTGCCAGCAGCTTATTTTGGGGACAGGGGGCCTACGAGCAGTACTTC
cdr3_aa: CASSLFWGQGAYEQYF

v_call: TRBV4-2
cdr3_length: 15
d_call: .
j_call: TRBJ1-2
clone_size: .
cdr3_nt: TGTGCCAGCAGCCAAGGGGCAGCAATTAACTATGGCTACACCTTC
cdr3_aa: CASSQGAAINYGYTF

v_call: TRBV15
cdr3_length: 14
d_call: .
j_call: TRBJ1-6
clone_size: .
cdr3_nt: TGTGCCACCAGCAGTAACTACTATAATTCACCCCTCCACTTT
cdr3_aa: CATSSNYYNSPLHF

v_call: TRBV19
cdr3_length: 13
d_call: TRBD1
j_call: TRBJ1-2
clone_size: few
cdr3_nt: TGTGCCAGTAGTTTCGGGACAGTCTATGGCTACACCTTC
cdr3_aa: CASSFGTVYGYTF

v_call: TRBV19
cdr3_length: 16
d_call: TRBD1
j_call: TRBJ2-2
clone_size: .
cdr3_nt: TGTGCCAGTAGAAAAGGAGACAGGGGTAACACCGGGGAGCTGTTTTTT
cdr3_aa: CASRKGDRGNTGELFF

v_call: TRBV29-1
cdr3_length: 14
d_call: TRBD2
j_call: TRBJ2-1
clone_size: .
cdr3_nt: TGCAGCGTCGCTATAGCGGGGGCCATGAATGAGCAGTTCTTC
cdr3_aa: CSVAIAGAMNEQFF

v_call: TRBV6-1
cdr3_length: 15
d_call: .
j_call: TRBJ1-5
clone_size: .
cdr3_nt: TGTGCCATCTCCGTGGGGGGGAGAAGCAATCAGCCCCAGCATTTT
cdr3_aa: CAISVGGRSNQPQHF

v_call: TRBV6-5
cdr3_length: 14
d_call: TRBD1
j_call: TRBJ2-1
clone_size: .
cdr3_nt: TGTGCCAGCAGTTACTGGACAGGGTATAATGAGCAGTTCTTC
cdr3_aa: CASSYWTGYNEQFF

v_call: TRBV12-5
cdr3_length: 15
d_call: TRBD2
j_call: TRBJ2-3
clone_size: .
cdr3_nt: TGTGCTAGTGGTCTGGGACTAGCAGGAACAGATACGCAGTATTTT
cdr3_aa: CASGLGLAGTDTQYF

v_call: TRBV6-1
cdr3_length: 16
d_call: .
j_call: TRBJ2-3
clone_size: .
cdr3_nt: TGTGCCAGCAGTGGAGCTATAGCCCTCAGCACAGATACGCAGTATTTT
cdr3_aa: CASSGAIALSTDTQYF

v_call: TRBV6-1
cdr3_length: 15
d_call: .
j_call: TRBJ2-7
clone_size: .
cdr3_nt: TGTGCCAGCAGTATACCGGGACACAACATCTACGAGCAGTACTTC
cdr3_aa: CASSIPGHNIYEQYF

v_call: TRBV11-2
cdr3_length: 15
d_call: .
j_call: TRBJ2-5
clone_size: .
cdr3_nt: TGTGCCAGCAGCTTAGGCGGAGGGCCCCAAGAGACCCAGTACTTC
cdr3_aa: CASSLGGGPQETQYF

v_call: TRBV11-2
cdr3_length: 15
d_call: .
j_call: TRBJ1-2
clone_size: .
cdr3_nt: TGTGCCAGCAGCTTAGTAGTACAGGTATCCTCTGGCTACACCTTC
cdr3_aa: CASSLVVQVSSGYTF

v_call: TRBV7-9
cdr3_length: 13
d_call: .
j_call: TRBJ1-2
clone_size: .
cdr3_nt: TGTTCCAGCAGCTCCGGGTATGACTATGGCTACACCTTC
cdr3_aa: CSSSSGYDYGYTF

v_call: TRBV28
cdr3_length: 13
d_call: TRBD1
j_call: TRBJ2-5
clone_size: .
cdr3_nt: TGTGCCAGCAGTCCCGGACAGGAAGAGACCCAGTACTTC
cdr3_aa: CASSPGQEETQYF

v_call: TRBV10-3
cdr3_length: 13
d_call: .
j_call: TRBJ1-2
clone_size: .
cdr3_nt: TGTGCCATCAGTGGACAGGACCGAGGTGGCTACACCTTC
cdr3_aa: CAISGQDRGGYTF

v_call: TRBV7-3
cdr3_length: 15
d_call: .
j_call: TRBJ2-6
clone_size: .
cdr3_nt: TGTGCCAGCAGCACGGACAGTTCTGGGGCCAGCGTCCTGACTTTC
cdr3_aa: CASSTDSSGASVLTF

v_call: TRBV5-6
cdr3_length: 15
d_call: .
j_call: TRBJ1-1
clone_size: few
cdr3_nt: TGTGCCAGCAGCTTGGACGCAGGGTGGAACACTGAAGCTTTCTTT
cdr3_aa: CASSLDAGWNTEAFF

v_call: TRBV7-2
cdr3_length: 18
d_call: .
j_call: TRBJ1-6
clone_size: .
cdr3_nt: TGTGCCAGCAGCTTGAGACAGGTCTTAAGGGGATATAATTCACCCCTCCACTTT
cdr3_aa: CASSLRQVLRGYNSPLHF

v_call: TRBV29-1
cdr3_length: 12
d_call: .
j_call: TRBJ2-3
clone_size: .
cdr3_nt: TGCAGCGTTGTCACAGGGTCAGATACGCAGTATTTT
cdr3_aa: CSVVTGSDTQYF

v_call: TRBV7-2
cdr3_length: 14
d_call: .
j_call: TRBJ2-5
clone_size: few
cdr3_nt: TGTGCCAGCAGCTTGGCCGCCGGAGGTGAGACCCAGTACTTC
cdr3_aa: CASSLAAGGETQYF

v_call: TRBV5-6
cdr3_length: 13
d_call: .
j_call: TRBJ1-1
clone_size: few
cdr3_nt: TGTGCCAGCAGCTTGGGAGGGAACACTGAAGCTTTCTTT
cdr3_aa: CASSLGGNTEAFF

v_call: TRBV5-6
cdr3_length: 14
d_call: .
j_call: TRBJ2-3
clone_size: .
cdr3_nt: TGTGCCAGCAGCTTTTTCTCAGGCACAGATACGCAGTATTTT
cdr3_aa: CASSFFSGTDTQYF

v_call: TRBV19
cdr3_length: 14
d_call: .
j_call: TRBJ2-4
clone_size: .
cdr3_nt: TGTGCCAGTAGTATCGGGTGGGCCAAAAACATTCAGTACTTC
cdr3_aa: CASSIGWAKNIQYF

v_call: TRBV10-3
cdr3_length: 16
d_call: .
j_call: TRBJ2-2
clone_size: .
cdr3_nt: TGTGCCATCAGTGAGCCCAGGGAAACGAACACCGGGGAGCTGTTTTTT
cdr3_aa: CAISEPRETNTGELFF

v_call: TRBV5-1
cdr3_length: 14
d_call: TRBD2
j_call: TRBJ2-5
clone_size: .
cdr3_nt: TGCGCCAGCAGCTTGAGCGGGGCTGGGGAGACCCAGTACTTC
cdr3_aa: CASSLSGAGETQYF

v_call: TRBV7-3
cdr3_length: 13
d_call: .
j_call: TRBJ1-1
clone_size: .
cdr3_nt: TGTGCCAGCAGCCTGAGTACTGGCACTGAAGCTTTCTTT
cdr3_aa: CASSLSTGTEAFF

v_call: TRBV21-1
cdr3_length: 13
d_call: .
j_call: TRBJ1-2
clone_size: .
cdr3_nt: TGTGCCAGCACCCCCCGGGACAGGGGGAGCTACACCTTC
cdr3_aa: CASTPRDRGSYTF

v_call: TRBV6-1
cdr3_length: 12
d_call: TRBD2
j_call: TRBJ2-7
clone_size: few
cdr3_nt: TGTGCCAGCAGACGGGGGGAGAACGAGCAGTACTTC
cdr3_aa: CASRRGENEQYF

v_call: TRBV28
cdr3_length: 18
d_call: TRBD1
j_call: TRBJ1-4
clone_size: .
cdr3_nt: TGTGCCAGCAGCTACCACAACAGGGGGCTGACTACTAATGAAAAACTGTTTTTT
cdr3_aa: CASSYHNRGLTTNEKLFF

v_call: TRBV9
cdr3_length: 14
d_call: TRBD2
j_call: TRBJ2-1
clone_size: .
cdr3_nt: TGTGCCAGCAGCGTAAGCTCTAGCGGGAATGAGCAGTTCTTC
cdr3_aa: CASSVSSSGNEQFF

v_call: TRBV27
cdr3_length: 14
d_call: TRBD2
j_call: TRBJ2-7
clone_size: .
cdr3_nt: TGTGCCAGCAGCCTGGGCGGGGGTTGGTACGAGCAGTACTTC
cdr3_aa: CASSLGGGWYEQYF